These 12 T cell receptor beta chains originate from one sample sequenced in a study of T cell repertoires in cytomegalovirus infection. Which antigens these TCRs recognize remains unknown. TCRdb passed the reads through MiXCR, listing each CDR3 protein once. Of some 590,000 distinct CDR3 sequences listed, 40% were seen once; the top ten hold 48%. This material consisted of cultured PBMCs, taken from culture after CMV antigen stimulation. Receptors were obtained from a human donor in good health (CMV status not recorded). Some clones in this sample may be carry-over from other donors' samples.

The rearrangement links TRBV7-4 to TRBJ2-3; 7 positions agree with TRBD2. CDR3 size: 13 residues. V dropped 5 bases and J dropped 3; count of bases not matched to a gene: 2. Germline CDR1 reads SGHVT; CDR2 reads SQSDAQ. The chain's CDR3 is CASSMGGTDTQYF. CDR3 nucleotide sequence: TGTGCCAGCAGCATGGGAGGGACAGATACGCAGTATTTT.

This sequence joins TRBV7-2 and TRBJ1-6; D is possibly TRBD1 (5 bases). Trimming cost V 4 bases and J 3 bases, with 13 bases left between them. The germline V gene has CDR1 SGHTA and CDR2 FQGNSA. This CDR3 is 16 amino acids long. The CDR3 loop reads CASSSGQNGYNSPLHF. DNA for the CDR3: TGTGCCAGCAGCTCAGGACAAAACGGCTATAATTCACCCCTCCACTTT.

The chain carries TRBV12-3 or TRBV12-4 and TRBJ1-2; D uncertain. This CDR3 comprises 14 residues. V dropped 6 bases and J dropped 1 base, with 12 bases sitting between them. DNA of the CDR3: TGTGCCAGCAGATACGGACCGTTTAACTATGGCTACACCTTC. Residues: CASRYGPFNYGYTF.

V is TRBV24-1 and J is TRBJ1-6; D is unresolved. CDR1 and CDR2 from the germline V gene are KGHDR and SFDVKD. CDR3 size: 17 residues. V gave up 4 bases and J gave up 1 base, with 13 bases separating them. The DNA for the CDR3 is TGTGCCACCAGTGACCACCTGGGGAGGTCCTATAATTCACCCCTCCACTTT. Translation gives CATSDHLGRSYNSPLHF.

This clonotype was seen a handful of times. The chain joins TRBV7-9 to TRBJ1-1; no clear D. In germline, CDR1 is SEHNR, CDR2 FQNEAQ (reference sequence). There are 13 residues in the CDR3. With 6 bases removed from V and 1 base from J, the gap between germline ends came to 9 bases. The CDR3 DNA reads as TGTGCCAGCAGGCTCAGCTCGAACACTGAAGCTTTCTTT. Protein: CASRLSSNTEAFF.

This clonotype was counted a few times. The V gene is TRBV15, the J gene TRBJ1-5; 7 nucleotides match TRBD1. This CDR3 has 14 residues. V gave up 5 bases and J gave up 10 bases; unmatched junction bases: 11. Germline V lookup: CDR1 LNHNV, CDR2 YYDKDF (reference sequence). CDR3 sequence reads: CATSPRQGNFPQHF. CDR3 DNA sequence: TGTGCCACCAGCCCTAGACAGGGTAATTTTCCCCAGCATTTT.

The chain recombines TRBV6-1 with TRBJ1-5; D is ambiguous. Per germline, CDR1 MNHNS and CDR2 SASEGT. Trimming took off 10 bases at V and 9 bases at J, with 19 bases between the two ends. The CDR3 length is 13 residues. The CDR3 is CAIRAGILRPQHF. CDR3 in DNA: TGTGCCATAAGAGCCGGCATTTTGCGGCCCCAGCATTTT.

The J gene is TRBJ2-1, the V gene TRBV19; 13 nucleotides agree with TRBD2. J lost 5 bases, V lost 5 bases, and 12 bases had no gene match. The CDR3 loop spans 18 amino acids. CDR1 is LNHDA and CDR2 is SQIVND in the germline V gene (reference sequence). Here the CDR3 DNA reads TGTGCCAGTAGTCCTGGACTAGCGGGAGCCCGCACTAACAATGAGCAGTTCTTC. It translates to CASSPGLAGARTNNEQFF.

J is TRBJ1-3 and V is TRBV6-5; D unresolved. Germline CDR1 MNHEY, CDR2 SVGAGI. The CDR3 covers 13 residues. Trimming took 6 bases from V and 4 from J, leaving 10 bases between them. Written as DNA, the CDR3 is TGTGCCAGCAGAAGACAACCCGGAAACACCATATATTTT. It codes for CASRRQPGNTIYF.

The J gene is TRBJ1-2, the V gene TRBV7-9, with D unclear. This CDR3 spans 15 amino acids. The V and J ends lost 2 bases and 2 bases respectively, with 12 bases between them. The germline CDR1 and CDR2 sequences are SEHNR and FQNEAQ (reference sequence). The CDR3 coding sequence is TGTGCCAGCAGCTTAAAATCCCCCGCAAACTATGGCTACACCTTC. It specifies CASSLKSPANYGYTF.

J is TRBJ1-2 and V is TRBV4-2; the D is unclear. V lost 1 base, J lost 7 bases, and 4 bases lay in between. The CDR3 extends over 11 amino acids. Per the germline V gene, CDR1 is LGHNA and CDR2 is YNFKEQ. The CDR3 region is CASSQVGGYTF. For the CDR3, the DNA is TGTGCCAGCAGCCAAGTCGGTGGCTACACCTTC.

The V gene is TRBV4-2, the J gene TRBJ2-2; a weak D match, TRBD1 (5 bases). The CDR3 has 13 amino acids. Germline V gene data show CDR1 as LGHNA and CDR2 as YNFKEQ. Trimming took off 4 bases at V and 8 bases at J, with 11 bases between the two ends. In DNA form, the CDR3 reads TGTGCCAGCAGCCTATACAGGAATGGGGAGCTGTTTTTT. It encodes CASSLYRNGELFF.